This T cell receptor beta chain originates from a study of blood T cell repertoires in COVID-19. Profiled with immunoSEQ multiplex PCR; TCRdb holds only in-frame clones, not every one. The sample has about 330,000 clones, about 89% seen once. CDR3 size: 20 residues. Trimming at V came to 4 bases and at J to 2 bases, leaving 19 bases not matched to a gene. Germline CDR1 SGHRS, CDR2 YFSETQ. The gene calls are TRBV5-1 and TRBJ2-2; 8 nucleotides agree with TRBD2. The receptor comes from a young woman who had recovered from COVID-19. Material: PBMCs or T cells enriched from blood (not recorded which). The CDR3 here is CASSPEVGGGSHSNTGELFF. The DNA for the CDR3 is TGCGCCAGCAGCCCTGAGGTCGGCGGGGGGTCCCATTCTAACACCGGGGAGCTGTTTTTT.